Presented here are 15 T cell receptor beta chains from one specimen sequenced in a study of T cells after posttransplantation cyclophosphamide. TCRdb's table, derived via immunoSEQ multiplex PCR, lists solely in-frame clones and lacks some. The sample consists of about 1,500 clones, 95% to 98% of them appearing once. The sample taken for sequencing was naive CD8+ T cells sorted from PBMCs. These receptors all stem from a woman in her sixties or seventies in good health, CMV-negative, and a related stem cell transplant donor.

The chain couples TRBV5-1 to TRBJ2-5; D unresolved. Germline CDR1 is SGHRS and CDR2 is YFSETQ. V gave up 4 bases and J gave up 1 base, with 5 bases separating them. There are 12 residues in the CDR3. In DNA form, the CDR3 reads TGCGCCAGCAGCCAGTCCCAAGAGACCCAGTACTTC. Its protein product is CASSQSQETQYF.

This clone was recorded once. This chain joins TRBV7-8 and TRBJ2-1, with TRBD2 matching 12 bases. Looked up from germline, CDR1 is SGHVS and CDR2 is FQNEAQ. V shed 3 bases and J 0 bases; nucleotides not matched to a gene: 3. This CDR3 is built from 17 residues. In DNA, the CDR3 is TGTGCCAGCAGCTTCGGACTAGCGGGGAGCTCCTACAATGAGCAGTTCTTC. This gives the protein CASSFGLAGSSYNEQFF.

The chain links TRBV11-2 to TRBJ2-2; D gene uncertain. Trimming stripped 5 bases from V and 7 bases from J, with 17 bases between. Germline V gene sequence: CDR1 SGHAT, CDR2 FQNNGV. The CDR3 loop spans 15 amino acids. The CDR3 loop is CASSHDSDRYGELFF. CDR3 bases: TGTGCCAGCAGCCACGACTCAGACCGCTACGGGGAGCTGTTTTTT.

This chain uses TRBV7-9 with TRBJ2-3; 11 bases are shared with TRBD2. Per the germline V gene, CDR1 is SEHNR and CDR2 is FQNEAQ (reference sequence). The CDR3 extends over 14 amino acids. J was trimmed by 4 bases and V by 8 bases; bases with no gene match: 5. Here the CDR3 reads CASLLAGGADTQYF. DNA of the CDR3: TGTGCCAGCCTCCTAGCGGGAGGCGCAGATACGCAGTATTTT.

The chain links TRBV5-1 to TRBJ2-1; D unresolved. This CDR3 is built from 15 residues. The germline V gene has CDR1 SGHRS and CDR2 YFSETQ. The V and J ends lost 1 base and 0 bases respectively, with 8 bases between them. CDR3 nucleotides: TGCGCCAGCAGCTTGAAACCAGACTCCTACAATGAGCAGTTCTTC. Protein sequence: CASSLKPDSYNEQFF.

The chain links TRBV14 to TRBJ2-3, with 7 bases identical to TRBD1. The CDR3 spans 16 residues. Germline CDR1 and CDR2: SGHDN and FVKESK. Losses at the gene ends were 4 bases for V and 1 base for J; bases not matched to a gene: 8. The CDR3 sequence is CASSRDREGGTDTQYF. Written as DNA, the CDR3 is TGTGCCAGCAGCCGAGACAGGGAAGGGGGCACAGATACGCAGTATTTT.

Remarks on this clone: Other DNA sequences in the sample encode the same CDR3. The chain couples TRBV9 to TRBJ2-5; 8 nucleotides line up with TRBD1. CDR3 length equals 13 residues. The ends lost 3 bases at V and 4 bases at J; junction bases unmatched: 2. CDR1 is SGDLS, CDR2 YYNGEE, per germline. CDR3 DNA: TGTGCCAGCAGCGGACAGGGGAGAGAGACCCAGTACTTC. This encodes CASSGQGRETQYF.

The rearrangement uses TRBV9 and TRBJ2-1, with D hard to call. This CDR3 is 16 amino acids long. Trimming took 4 bases from V and 6 from J, leaving 20 bases between them. Germline CDR1 is SGDLS and CDR2 is YYNGEE. The CDR3 DNA reads as TGTGCCAGCAGCCCGGGTCGTGTGGGTTACGGCAATGAGCAGTTCTTC. It is translated as CASSPGRVGYGNEQFF.

The rearrangement links TRBV19 to TRBJ2-1, with 11 positions matching TRBD1. CDR3 size: 16 residues. In germline, CDR1 is LNHDA, CDR2 SQIVND (reference sequence). Losses at the gene ends were 5 bases for V and 7 bases for J; bases not matched to a gene: 10. The CDR3 is CASSPQDRGRLNEQFF. The CDR3 nucleotides read TGTGCCAGTAGTCCCCAGGACAGGGGGCGCCTAAATGAGCAGTTCTTC.

This sequence joins TRBV4-2 and TRBJ2-1; weak D call: TRBD2 (5 bases). There are 14 residues in the CDR3. Germline loops: CDR1 LGHNA, CDR2 YNFKEQ. The V end was cut by 4 bases, the J end by 2 bases, with 9 bases between. Here the CDR3 DNA reads TGTGCCAGCAGCCTTGGAGGAACCTACAATGAGCAGTTCTTC. Amino acid sequence: CASSLGGTYNEQFF.

The chain links TRBV9 to TRBJ1-6; 8 nucleotides align to TRBD1. The CDR3 sequence is 16 residues long. Looked up from germline, CDR1 is SGDLS and CDR2 is YYNGEE. The trim removed 3 bases at V and 6 bases at J, leaving 8 bases unmatched. This CDR3 reads CASSAGQGTGNSPLHF. In nucleotides, the CDR3 is TGTGCCAGCAGCGCCGGACAGGGAACGGGTAATTCACCCCTCCACTTT.

V and J are TRBV9 and TRBJ2-5, with 11 bases lining up with TRBD2. V was pared by 3 bases and J by 2 bases, with 0 bases of the junction left unmatched. Germline V gene data show CDR1 as SGDLS and CDR2 as YYNGEE. This CDR3 has 14 residues. The CDR3 nucleotides are TGTGCCAGCAGCGGACTAGCGGGACAAGAGACCCAGTACTTC. It is translated as CASSGLAGQETQYF.

The chain employs TRBV5-1 and TRBJ1-1, with D uncertain. V lost 1 base, J lost 2 bases, and 9 bases lay in between. CDR1 is SGHRS and CDR2 is YFSETQ in the germline V gene. CDR3 length: 14 residues. CDR3 nucleotide sequence: TGCGCCAGCAGCTTGAGACACGCAAACACTGAAGCTTTCTTT. Translation: CASSLRHANTEAFF.

V is TRBV28 and J is TRBJ2-7; 9 nucleotides line up with TRBD1. Germline V lookup: CDR1 MDHEN, CDR2 SYDVKM. This CDR3 comprises 14 residues. The V gene end was trimmed by 2 bases and the J gene end by 4 bases; junction bases not matched to a gene: 3. DNA for the CDR3: TGTGCCAGCAGTTTAGGGACAGGGTGGTACGAGCAGTACTTC. Protein: CASSLGTGWYEQYF.

Notes on this clone: Within the sample, other DNA sequences also encode this same CDR3. J is TRBJ2-1 and V is TRBV9; TRBD1 matches at 10 bases. Trimming cost V 6 bases and J 8 bases; bases outside gene matches: 8. The germline CDR1 and CDR2 sequences are SGDLS and YYNGEE. This CDR3 comprises 14 residues. As DNA, the CDR3 is TGTGCCAGCACCCTCGCGGACAGGGGGGATGAGCAGTTCTTC. Protein sequence: CASTLADRGDEQFF.